The 17 T cell receptor beta chains below were found in one sample sequenced in a study of CD8 T cells in Susac syndrome. Random hexamers were used to reverse transcribe an amount of about 0.45 to 1 ug RNA. TCRdb reprocessed the immunoSEQ multiplex PCR reads via MiXCR and lists one record per CDR3 protein. The repertoire holds about 100,000 distinct CDR3 sequences, with approximately 95% as singletons. The sequenced sample consisted of CD8+ T cells from PBMCs. These receptors were obtained from a human donor with Susac syndrome.

The genes are TRBV23-1 and TRBJ2-7; TRBD1 aligns across 9 bases. TRBV23-1 is an ORF for which the function is uncertain. V lost 0 bases, J lost 2 bases, and 8 bases stayed unmatched. This CDR3 is 17 amino acids long. CDR3 sequence reads: CASSQSRGQGIPYEQYF. The CDR3 DNA reads as TGCGCCAGCAGTCAATCTCGGGGACAGGGTATCCCCTACGAGCAGTACTTC.

The chain combines TRBV24-1 with TRBJ2-2, with D possibly matching TRBD1 (6 bases). CDR1 and CDR2 from the germline V gene are KGHDR and SFDVKD. Trimming took 9 bases from V and 2 from J, leaving 9 bases between them. The CDR3 extends over 13 amino acids. The CDR3 nucleotides read TGTGCCACCCGGGACACAAACACCGGGGAGCTGTTTTTT. Translation gives CATRDTNTGELFF.

This chain connects TRBV20-1 to TRBJ2-1; 8 nucleotides align to TRBD2. This CDR3 region has 16 residues. V gave up 1 base and J gave up 4 bases; unmatched junction bases: 9. CDR1 and CDR2 from the germline V gene are DFQATT and SNEGSKA (reference sequence). The CDR3 protein is CSARAHTSGPYNEQFF. As DNA, the CDR3 is TGCAGTGCTAGAGCACATACTAGCGGACCTTACAATGAGCAGTTCTTC.

The chain employs TRBV29-1 and TRBJ1-3, with D possibly TRBD1 on 5 matching bases. CDR1 and CDR2 (germline): SQVTM, ANQGSEA. CDR3 length: 16 amino acids. Deletions cut 3 bases from V and 0 bases from J, with 15 bases between. CDR3 in amino acids: CSVDAGLRDSGNTIYF. CDR3 nucleotide sequence: TGCAGCGTTGATGCAGGGCTACGGGACTCTGGAAACACCATATATTTT.

The V and J genes are TRBV12-3 or TRBV12-4 and TRBJ1-2; TRBD1 might be the D (5 bases). The V gene lost 4 bases and the J gene lost 7 bases, with 10 bases spanning the gap. The CDR3 is 12 amino acids. The CDR3 nucleotides read TGTGCCAGCAGTTGGGACTTTAGTGGCTACACCTTC. This sequence encodes CASSWDFSGYTF.

The chain combines TRBV29-1 with TRBJ2-5, with a possible D match to TRBD2 (5 bases). The CDR3 totals 15 residues. The germline V gene encodes CDR1 SQVTM and CDR2 ANQGSEA. Trimming removed 3 bases at V and 4 bases at J, with 18 bases between. The CDR3 reads CSVDSHLRAGETQYF. The CDR3, as DNA: TGCAGCGTTGATTCCCATCTAAGGGCGGGAGAGACCCAGTACTTC.

The gene calls are TRBV15 and TRBJ2-2; D gene uncertain. V lost 2 bases and J lost 7, with 14 bases in between. Germline CDR1 is LNHNV and CDR2 is YYDKDF (reference sequence). The CDR3 totals 15 residues. CDR3 residues: CATSRSKFDRGELFF. The CDR3 DNA reads TGTGCCACCAGCAGATCAAAATTCGACCGCGGGGAGCTGTTTTTT. Drawing the rest from reference TRBV15 and TRBJ2-2, the complete variable domain is DAMVIQNPRYQVTQFGKPVTLSCSQTLNHNVMYWYQQKSSQAPKLLFHYYDKDFNNEADTPDNFQSRRPNTSFCFLDIRSPGLGDTAMYLCATSRSKFDRGELFFGEGSRLTVL.

The chain combines TRBV29-1 with TRBJ2-1, with 9 bases identical to TRBD1. Germline CDR1 is SQVTM and CDR2 is ANQGSEA. There are 16 residues in the CDR3. The V and J ends lost 0 bases and 4 bases, in that order; junction bases with no gene match: 7. In DNA, the CDR3 is TGCAGCGTTGAAGATTGGACAGGGGAGGATTACAATGAGCAGTTCTTC. Encoded protein: CSVEDWTGEDYNEQFF.

This clonotype has a single count. The CDR3 is CASSRQGGDTEAFF. DNA for the CDR3: TGTGCCAGCAGCCGACAGGGAGGGGACACTGAAGCTTTCTTT. The V call is TRBV3-1, the J call TRBJ1-1; 7 bases match TRBD1. V dropped 4 bases and J dropped 3; count of bases not matched to a gene: 5. The CDR3 sequence is 14 residues long. Germline lookup yields CDR1 LGHDT and CDR2 YNNKEL (reference sequence).

The chain is built from TRBV29-1 and TRBJ2-5; D gene uncertain. Per germline, CDR1 SQVTM and CDR2 ANQGSEA. V shed 5 bases and J shed 0 bases, with 13 bases lying between them. This CDR3 has 14 residues. CDR3 protein: CSVRHPRDQETQYF. The CDR3 DNA is TGCAGCGTTAGGCACCCCCGAGACCAAGAGACCCAGTACTTC.

The V and J genes are TRBV29-1 and TRBJ2-3, with TRBD2 matching 8 bases. The ends lost 3 bases at V and 5 bases at J; junction bases unmatched: 16. Germline CDR1 is SQVTM and CDR2 is ANQGSEA. This CDR3 is built from 17 residues. Here the CDR3 reads CSVDGVPLAEPLDTQYF. The CDR3 DNA reads TGCAGCGTTGATGGGGTTCCACTAGCGGAGCCCTTAGATACGCAGTATTTT.

The chain joins TRBV20-1 to TRBJ2-7; maybe TRBD1 (6 bases). The CDR3 is 15 amino acids. The germline V and J ends were trimmed by 1 base and 0 bases, with 13 bases remaining between them. Germline-derived CDR1 and CDR2 are DFQATT and SNEGSKA (reference sequence). The CDR3 sequence is CSARVGPGHSYEQYF. CDR3 sequence (DNA): TGCAGTGCTAGAGTGGGTCCGGGACACTCCTACGAGCAGTACTTC.

The chain recombines TRBV3-1 with TRBJ1-2, with D perhaps TRBD1 (6 bases). The CDR3 runs to 11 residues. CDR1 is LGHDT and CDR2 is YNNKEL in the germline V gene (reference sequence). Trimming took off 7 bases at V and 10 bases at J, with 13 bases between the two ends. The chain's CDR3 is CASTLGQYYTF. CDR3 coding DNA: TGTGCCAGCACCCTGGGACAATACTACACCTTC.

V usage is TRBV28 and J usage is TRBJ2-7, with a tentative D call TRBD2 (6 bases). Trimming pared 11 bases from V and 2 bases from J, leaving 10 bases between. Germline V gene sequence: CDR1 MDHEN, CDR2 SYDVKM. There are 11 residues in the CDR3. DNA for the CDR3: TGTGCCTCCAGGAGGGCCTACGAGCAGTACTTC. It codes for CASRRAYEQYF.

In this sample, this clonotype turned up once. The rearrangement uses TRBV29-1 and TRBJ1-1, with TRBD1 as a possible D gene (6 bases). The germline CDR1 and CDR2 sequences are SQVTM and ANQGSEA. The length of the CDR3 is 13 residues. With 6 bases removed from V and 5 bases from J, the gap between germline ends came to 16 bases. The CDR3 spells CSVGHSRGTEAFF. The CDR3 nucleotides read TGCAGCGTAGGACATTCAAGGGGGACTGAAGCTTTCTTT.

The V gene is TRBV24-1, the J gene TRBJ2-3; the match to TRBD2 covers 7 bases. Germline-derived CDR1 and CDR2 are KGHDR and SFDVKD. This CDR3 comprises 15 residues. The junction had 5 bases not matched to a gene; V was cut back by 4 bases and J by 2 bases. The CDR3 coding sequence is TGTGCCACCAGTGACCCCCGGGGGGACACAGATACGCAGTATTTT. Amino acids: CATSDPRGDTDTQYF.

Written as DNA, the CDR3 is TGTGCCAGCAGCTTCGGACAGAAGACCACTGAAGCTTTCTTT. Amino acid sequence: CASSFGQKTTEAFF. This chain joins TRBV7-2 and TRBJ1-1, with D possibly being TRBD1 (6 bases). There are 14 residues in the CDR3. V was clipped by 3 bases and J by 4 bases, with 12 bases between them. Germline V gene lookup returns CDR1 SGHTA and CDR2 FQGNSA.